This TCR beta chain derives from a study of OX40 agonist ivuxolimab in advanced cancers. Study results and caveats: The average count of expanded clones was higher among CD8+ T cells than among CD4+. Expanded peripheral T cells had an undetermined antigen specificity.

Per germline, CDR1 SGHDN and CDR2 FVKESK. Trimming left V 6 bases short and J 0 bases short, with 14 bases between. CDR3 size: 15 residues. Generated by immunoSEQ multiplex PCR, the TCRdb table keeps only in-frame clones and is missing some. The sample lists about 60,000 clones; about 87% were seen once. This clone was recorded only once. Antigen: not known. Specimen: CD4+ or CD8+ T cells sorted from blood, collected in a trial of the OX40 agonist ivuxolimab. The sequence was collected from an adult with an advanced solid tumor such as melanoma, head and neck, liver or kidney cancer. The chain employs TRBV14 and TRBJ1-1; D uncertain. CDR3 in DNA: TGTGCCAGCAGTCTCCAAGGCTTATTGAACACTGAAGCTTTCTTT. Translation: CASSLQGLLNTEAFF.